Below, 15 T cell receptor beta chains from the same sample are listed, as sequenced in a study of blood T cell repertoires in COVID-19. TCRdb keeps only in-frame clones here, not all; method: immunoSEQ multiplex PCR. The table lists about 200,000 clones, around 90% of them singletons. Sequenced: PBMCs or T cells enriched from blood (not recorded which). These receptor sequences come from a woman aged 25 to 45 who had recovered from COVID-19.

This CDR3 is CASSVGQHNEKLFF. CDR3 sequence (DNA): TGTGCCAGCAGCGTTGGACAGCATAATGAAAAACTGTTTTTT. The chain links TRBV6-5 to TRBJ1-4; the D gene is possibly TRBD1 (6 bases). The V gene lost 6 bases and the J gene lost 4 bases, with 12 bases spanning the gap. Germline CDR1 and CDR2: MNHEY and SVGAGI. The CDR3 is made up of 14 amino acids.

The chain is built from TRBV7-9 and TRBJ2-7; D not resolved. CDR3 size: 11 residues. Germline CDR1 reads SEHNR; CDR2 reads FQNEAQ (reference sequence). V dropped 1 base and J dropped 7 bases, with 5 bases sitting between them. CDR3 sequence reads: CASSLETEQYF. The DNA for the CDR3 is TGTGCCAGCAGCTTAGAAACAGAGCAGTACTTC.

The gene calls are TRBV5-4 and TRBJ1-1; 7 positions agree with TRBD1. Trimming removed 3 bases from V and 0 bases from J; junction bases left unmatched: 8. CDR1 and CDR2 from the germline V gene are SGHNT and YYREEE (reference sequence). The CDR3 has 16 amino acids. The CDR3 DNA reads as TGTGCCAGCAGCTCAGAACCGGGACAGATGAACACTGAAGCTTTCTTT. Residues: CASSSEPGQMNTEAFF. Full variable domain (remainder filled in from reference TRBV5-4 and TRBJ1-1): ETGVTQSPTHLIKTRGQQVTLRCSSQSGHNTVSWYQQALGQGPQFIFQYYREEENGRGNFPPRFSGLQFPNYSSELNVNALELDDSALYLCASSSEPGQMNTEAFFGQGTRLTVV.

The gene calls are TRBV5-6 and TRBJ1-2; TRBD1 matches 9 bases. This CDR3 has 16 residues. With 4 bases clipped from V and 4 bases from J, the junction kept 11 bases outside the gene matches. Germline CDR1 SGHDT, CDR2 YYEEEE. This CDR3 reads CASSGRTGVLSYGYTF. The CDR3 DNA is TGTGCCAGCAGCGGCCGGACAGGGGTTTTGAGCTATGGCTACACCTTC. The full variable domain, rest sourced from reference TRBV5-6 and TRBJ1-2, is DAGVTQSPTHLIKTRGQQVTLRCSPKSGHDTVSWYQQALGQGPQFIFQYYEEEERQRGNFPDRFSGHQFPNYSSELNVNALLLGDSALYLCASSGRTGVLSYGYTFGSGTRLTVV.

The chain couples TRBV5-4 to TRBJ2-2, with D perhaps TRBD2 (6 bases). CDR3 length equals 16 residues. V gave up 2 bases and J gave up 6 bases, with 17 bases separating them. Germline CDR1 and CDR2: SGHNT and YYREEE (reference sequence). The CDR3 nucleotides read TGTGCCAGCAGCTTATTTGCCAGACTAGTCCCCGGGGAGCTGTTTTTT. It encodes CASSLFARLVPGELFF.

The chain links TRBV13 to TRBJ2-3; 7 nucleotides agree with TRBD2. This CDR3 contains 16 residues. Germline trimming cut 3 bases from V and 0 bases from J; bases unmatched to any gene: 6. Germline assignment: CDR1 PRHDT and CDR2 FYEKMQ (reference sequence). In DNA form, the CDR3 reads TGTGCCAGCAGCTTTCCCCTAGCGGCGAGCACAGATACGCAGTATTTT. Protein: CASSFPLAASTDTQYF.

The chain recombines TRBV7-9 with TRBJ1-6; TRBD1 is a possible D gene (5 bases). The CDR3 totals 15 residues. Germline V lookup: CDR1 SEHNR, CDR2 FQNEAQ (reference sequence). Trimming stripped 5 bases from V and 7 bases from J, with 15 bases between. The CDR3 loop is CASSPRRDGNSPLHF. The CDR3 nucleotides read TGTGCCAGCAGCCCCAGGCGGGACGGGAATTCACCCCTCCACTTT.

The chain couples TRBV7-2 to TRBJ2-3; 11 bases line up with TRBD2. The CDR3 extends over 18 amino acids. Germline V gene lookup returns CDR1 SGHTA and CDR2 FQGNSA. V was clipped by 4 bases and J by 1 base; unmatched bases: 10. The CDR3 sequence: CASSSTSGGWARTDTQYF. The CDR3 DNA reads as TGTGCCAGCAGCTCAACTAGCGGGGGTTGGGCCCGCACAGATACGCAGTATTTT.

The chain employs TRBV6-5 and TRBJ1-5, with D tentatively TRBD1 (5 bases). V was cut by 7 bases and J by 2 bases, with 15 bases left in between. This CDR3 has 15 amino acids. CDR1 MNHEY and CDR2 SVGAGI come from the germline V gene. CDR3 sequence reads: CASTKGAGRNQPQHF. For the CDR3, the DNA is TGTGCCAGCACCAAAGGGGCCGGGCGCAATCAGCCCCAGCATTTT.

V is TRBV10-3 and J is TRBJ1-5; D is uncertain. The CDR3 sequence is 14 residues long. The ends were cut back, 3 bases at V and 4 bases at J, with 10 bases in the middle. The germline CDR1 and CDR2 sequences are ENHRY and SYGVKD. In DNA, the CDR3 is TGTGCCATCAGTGATCGGGGTGGGAATCAGCCCCAGCATTTT. It encodes CAISDRGGNQPQHF.

V gene TRBV9 combines with J gene TRBJ1-3; no reliable D call. The CDR3 is made up of 18 amino acids. Germline lookup yields CDR1 SGDLS and CDR2 YYNGEE. V lost 0 bases and J 3 bases, leaving 19 bases between the germline ends. CDR3 residues: CASSVDLGRRGGGNTIYF. The CDR3 nucleotides are TGTGCCAGCAGCGTAGACCTCGGCCGACGGGGAGGTGGAAACACCATATATTTT.

The V and J genes are TRBV14 and TRBJ2-5, with 15 nucleotides matching TRBD2. The V gene end was trimmed by 4 bases and the J gene end by 4 bases; junction bases not matched to a gene: 7. CDR3 length: 17 amino acids. Germline V gene data show CDR1 as SGHDN and CDR2 as FVKESK. This chain's CDR3 is CASSPGLAGGPRETQYF. The DNA for the CDR3 is TGTGCCAGCAGCCCCGGACTAGCGGGGGGGCCCAGAGAGACCCAGTACTTC.

The V and J genes are TRBV14 and TRBJ2-7; D is unresolved. V was trimmed by 1 base and J by 6 bases, leaving 16 bases between them. CDR1 is SGHDN and CDR2 is FVKESK in the germline V gene. CDR3 size: 15 residues. CDR3 sequence reads: CASSQVQFRSGEQYF. The CDR3 region has the DNA TGTGCCAGCAGCCAAGTGCAGTTCCGGTCGGGCGAGCAGTACTTC.

This rearrangement joins TRBV11-3 to TRBJ2-1, with no clear D. Trimming took off 0 bases at V and 4 bases at J, with 7 bases between the two ends. The CDR3 has 14 amino acids. Germline lookup yields CDR1 SGHNT and CDR2 YENEEA. The CDR3 region is CASSLDLAYNEQFF. DNA of the CDR3: TGTGCCAGCAGCTTAGATCTGGCTTACAATGAGCAGTTCTTC.

About this clone: The same CDR3 arises from other DNA sequences in this sample as well. The chain employs TRBV7-2 and TRBJ1-6; no firm D call. Per the germline V gene, CDR1 is SGHTA and CDR2 is FQGNSA. This CDR3 spans 15 amino acids. V was clipped by 1 base and J by 4 bases, with 8 bases between them. The CDR3 sequence: CASSLDGGYNSPLHF. The CDR3 coding sequence is TGTGCCAGCAGCTTAGACGGCGGTTATAATTCACCCCTCCACTTT.